This is a list of T cell receptor beta chains from one sample in a study of T cells in pancreatic ductal adenocarcinoma. The table came from immunoSEQ multiplex PCR; TCRdb's copy has only in-frame clones and leaves some out. The repertoire has tens of thousands of clones, about 92% of them found once; the top ten carry roughly 2.2%. The source material was PBMCs. These receptors all stem from a human donor with pancreatic ductal adenocarcinoma. CDR3s include the opening cysteine and the closing phenylalanine or tryptophan. D genes are given only for firm matches. Only part of the rows carry a size: once, few, many, or a class if the clone is expanded.

j_call clone_size v_call d_call cdr3_nt cdr3_aa
TRBJ2-3 . TRBV29-1 . TGCAGCGTTGAGAAGGCAGATACGCAGTATTTT CSVEKADTQYF
TRBJ2-2 . TRBV4-2 TRBD2 TGTGCCAGCAGCCACCATACCCGGGTAGCGGGAGTTTCCGGGGAGCTGTTTTTT CASSHHTRVAGVSGELFF
TRBJ2-7 . TRBV5-5 . TGTGCCAGCAGCCGCCGGGACGGACCCTACGAGCAGTACTTC CASSRRDGPYEQYF
TRBJ2-3 . TRBV2 TRBD1 TGTGCCAGCAGTGAAGCGTCATACCGGGACAGGGGGGCAGATACGCAGTATTTT CASSEASYRDRGADTQYF
TRBJ1-2 . TRBV11-2 TRBD1 TGTGCCAGCAGCTTAGGCCAGGGGGGGTATGGCTACACCTTC CASSLGQGGYGYTF
TRBJ1-6 . TRBV6-5 . TGTGCCAGCAAGACCGGGAGCTCCTATAATTCACCCCTCCACTTT CASKTGSSYNSPLHF
TRBJ2-7 . TRBV4-2 . TGTGCCAGCAGCCAAGAGGGGGGAGAGCAGTACTTC CASSQEGGEQYF
TRBJ2-7 . TRBV27 . TGTGCCAGCAGCCGTTATCTCGCAAGCTCCTACGAGCAGTACTTC CASSRYLASSYEQYF
TRBJ2-7 . TRBV10-3 TRBD1 TGTGCCATCAGATCGGGACAGACAACCTACGAGCAGTACTTC CAIRSGQTTYEQYF
TRBJ1-4 . TRBV14 TRBD1 TGTGCCAGCAGCCGACAGGGAGTGGCCGAAAAACTGTTTTTT CASSRQGVAEKLFF
TRBJ1-5 . TRBV13 . TGTGCCAGCAGCCACCGCGGGGATAGCAATCAGCCCCAGCATTTT CASSHRGDSNQPQHF
TRBJ1-6 . TRBV2 . TGTGCCAGCATGACCAGCGCTAATTCACCCCTCCACTTT CASMTSANSPLHF
TRBJ2-2 . TRBV6-6 TRBD2 TGTGCCAGCAGTCTAGGAGCGGGAGGGCGCACCGGGGAGCTGTTTTTT CASSLGAGGRTGELFF
TRBJ2-1 once TRBV7-9 . TGTGCCAGCAGCTTAACGGGCGATGAGCAGTTCTTC CASSLTGDEQFF
TRBJ1-2 . TRBV7-8 TRBD1 TGTGCCAGCAGCGCGTACAGGGGGCGCGGCTATGGCTACACCTTC CASSAYRGRGYGYTF